This T cell receptor (beta chain) comes out of a study of CD8+CD57+ T cells in acquired aplastic anemia. Regarding the study as a whole: Patients had twenty-nine CD8+ CDR3 sequences in common with controls (the shared set).

Points on this clonotype: What it binds is unknown.

TCR beta VDJ and CDR3 were profiled, and genomic DNA was the template. One entry per CDR3 protein, called by TCRdb with MiXCR from the reads. The sample comprises hundreds of thousands of distinct CDR3 sequences, around half of which are singletons, and 7.8% rests with the top ten. Only patients with CD8+CD57+ cell expansion on flow cytometry were chosen for sequencing. The CDR3 runs 11 residues. The germline V gene encodes CDR1 SEHNR and CDR2 FQNEAQ (reference sequence). Deletions cut 3 bases from V and 4 bases from J, with 4 bases between. This rearrangement joins TRBV7-9 to TRBJ2-7; no definite D call. The specimen sequenced was sorted CD4+, CD8+, or CD8+CD57+ T cells (not recorded which) from PBMCs. This receptor was identified in a human donor with aplastic anemia. CDR3 nucleotides: TGTGCCAGCAGCTTTTATTACGAGCAGTACTTC. This sequence encodes CASSFYYEQYF. Full variable domain (outside the CDR3, taken from reference TRBV7-9 and TRBJ2-7): DTGVSQNPRHKITKRGQNVTFRCDPISEHNRLYWYRQTLGQGPEFLTYFQNEAQLEKSRLLSDRFSAERPKGSFSTLEIQRTEQGDSAMYLCASSFYYEQYFGPGTRLTVT.